Each of the 5 T cell receptor beta chains below was sequenced from the same sample in a study of technical replicates of blood from four donors. TCRdb's copy holds only in-frame clones and misses some; the assay was immunoSEQ multiplex PCR. This table has about 94,000 clones, approximately 96% appearing once. Sequencing was performed on T cells isolated from PBMCs. These TCRs come from a human donor in good health.

The chain is built from TRBV14 and TRBJ2-7; the D gene is possibly TRBD1 (5 bases). The CDR3 is 12 amino acids. Germline V CDR1 and CDR2: SGHDN, FVKESK. V shed 7 bases and J shed 1 base, with 8 bases lying between them. Here the CDR3 reads CASNAGSYEQYF. DNA for the CDR3: TGTGCCAGCAACGCAGGGTCCTACGAGCAGTACTTC.

The chain joins TRBV5-4 to TRBJ1-2; 9 positions match TRBD1. Germline V gene data show CDR1 as SGHNT and CDR2 as YYREEE (reference sequence). V shed 4 bases and J 4 bases; nucleotides not matched to a gene: 5. The CDR3 runs to 14 residues. CDR3 nucleotides: TGTGCCAGCAGCCCGGACAGGGGTAGCTATGGCTACACCTTC. Translation: CASSPDRGSYGYTF.

The gene calls are TRBV7-9 and TRBJ1-5; tentative D call: TRBD1 (5 bases). Germline V gene sequence: CDR1 SEHNR, CDR2 FQNEAQ (reference sequence). The CDR3 is 16 residues long. Trimming removed 7 bases at V and 0 bases at J, with 16 bases between. The CDR3 DNA follows: TGTGCCAGCATCGATGGGACTGCGTATAGCAATCAGCCCCAGCATTTT. This translates into CASIDGTAYSNQPQHF.

The rearrangement uses TRBV7-9 and TRBJ2-2; the D gene is possibly TRBD2 (6 bases). In germline, CDR1 is SEHNR, CDR2 FQNEAQ (reference sequence). The germline V and J ends were trimmed by 5 bases and 0 bases, with 10 bases remaining between them. The CDR3 runs to 15 residues. The CDR3 is CASSPRTTNTGELFF. The CDR3 bases are TGTGCCAGCAGCCCCAGGACTACGAACACCGGGGAGCTGTTTTTT.

This sequence joins TRBV7-2 and TRBJ2-3; 9 positions agree with TRBD1. The length of the CDR3 is 13 residues. Germline CDR1 SGHTA, CDR2 FQGNSA. With V trimmed by 7 bases and J by 7 bases, 6 bases remained unmatched. CDR3 coding DNA: TGTGCCAGCAATGTACAGGGGGCTTATACGCAGTATTTT. It specifies CASNVQGAYTQYF.